This T cell receptor beta chain emerged from a study of T cells in Graves' hyperthyroidism and ophthalmopathy. Germline values: CDR1 MNHEY, CDR2 SMNVEV (reference sequence). This CDR3 contains 16 residues. V was clipped by 6 bases and J by 7 bases; unmatched bases: 11. There were TCR beta CDR3 regions amplified from RNA transcripts. First-round RT-PCR of the TCR CDR3 relied on the HTBI primer set. TCRdb analysed the multiplex PCR reads with MiXCR anew, one entry per CDR3 protein. The repertoire includes a few hundred thousand distinct CDR3 sequences, roughly 15% of them detected once, and approximately 15% sits in the top ten.

The sequenced material came from blood. The sequence came from a woman in her late teens or twenties with Graves' ophthalmopathy. The chain links TRBV27 to TRBJ2-1; 11 bases map to TRBD1. CDR3 sequence reads: CASSLHPGQGVNEQFF. The CDR3 coding sequence is TGTGCCAGCAGCTTACATCCGGGACAGGGGGTTAATGAGCAGTTCTTC.